These T cell receptor beta chains were read from a single sample in a study of shared clonotypes between healthy human individuals. The repertoire was sequenced with immunoSEQ multiplex PCR; TCRdb's copy has only in-frame clones and lacks some. The sample has roughly 500,000 clones, around 73% seen once; the top ten hold around 12%. The specimen sequenced was PBMCs. These receptors were taken from a woman aged 40 to 49 in good health. Some clones in this sample may be carry-over from other donors' samples. CDR3s include the opening cysteine and the closing phenylalanine or tryptophan. The D gene is left open where the match is weak. Clone size is shown for a subset of rows, as once, few, many or a class of expanded clone.

D gene: -; J gene: TRBJ2-3; V gene: TRBV7-7; clone size: -; CDR3 DNA: TGTGCCAGCAGCTTAGGATCGACCCGCACAGATACGCAGTATTTT; CDR3 protein: CASSLGSTRTDTQYF
D gene: TRBD1; J gene: TRBJ2-7; V gene: TRBV27; clone size: -; CDR3 DNA: TGTGCCAGCAGTCGGAGACAGGGGGAGTATGACTTC; CDR3 protein: CASSRRQGEYDF
D gene: TRBD2; J gene: TRBJ2-3; V gene: TRBV7-2; clone size: few; CDR3 DNA: TGTGCCAGCAGCTTAATAGCGGGGTCTAGCGGTTGGACAGATACGCAGTATTTT; CDR3 protein: CASSLIAGSSGWTDTQYF
D gene: -; J gene: TRBJ2-3; V gene: TRBV5-1; clone size: -; CDR3 DNA: TGCGCCAGCAGCTTGGTGGGGGCGCGGGATACGCAGTATTTT; CDR3 protein: CASSLVGARDTQYF
D gene: TRBD2; J gene: TRBJ2-2; V gene: TRBV2; clone size: -; CDR3 DNA: TGTGCCAGCAGCGACCTGGGAGGGCGGGGCACCGGGGAGCTGTTTTTT; CDR3 protein: CASSDLGGRGTGELFF
D gene: -; J gene: TRBJ2-2; V gene: TRBV9; clone size: -; CDR3 DNA: TGTGCCAGCAGCAGCGGGGCAGGGGGTAATGCCGGGGAGCTGTTTTTT; CDR3 protein: CASSSGAGGNAGELFF
D gene: -; J gene: TRBJ2-7; V gene: TRBV23-1; clone size: -; CDR3 DNA: TGCGCCAGCAGTCAATCGAAGGGAGTCTACGAGCAGTACTTC; CDR3 protein: CASSQSKGVYEQYF
D gene: TRBD1; J gene: TRBJ2-3; V gene: TRBV28; clone size: -; CDR3 DNA: TGTGCCTCCGGGACAGCGAGCACAGATACGCAGTATTTT; CDR3 protein: CASGTASTDTQYF
D gene: -; J gene: TRBJ2-7; V gene: TRBV16; clone size: once; CDR3 DNA: TGTGCCAGCAGCCTCGGACGGGACTCCTACGAGCAGTACTTC; CDR3 protein: CASSLGRDSYEQYF
D gene: -; J gene: TRBJ2-7; V gene: TRBV10-3; clone size: -; CDR3 DNA: TGTGCCATCAGTGAGACACAGGGTTACGAGCAGTACTTC; CDR3 protein: CAISETQGYEQYF
D gene: -; J gene: TRBJ1-2; V gene: TRBV29-1; clone size: -; CDR3 DNA: TGCAGCGTTGAACCCGGGGGGACGGTGGGAGGCTACACCTTC; CDR3 protein: CSVEPGGTVGGYTF
D gene: -; J gene: TRBJ1-4; V gene: TRBV2; clone size: few; CDR3 DNA: TGTGCCAGCACTTCGACGGGGGGGTCTGAAAAACTGTTTTTT; CDR3 protein: CASTSTGGSEKLFF
D gene: -; J gene: TRBJ2-1; V gene: TRBV28; clone size: -; CDR3 DNA: TGTGCCAGCAGTGGTGGCACCGAGCAGTTCTTC; CDR3 protein: CASSGGTEQFF
D gene: -; J gene: TRBJ1-1; V gene: TRBV14; clone size: once; CDR3 DNA: TGTGCCAGCAGCCAAGTTGTCGGTGGCGGGTCTGAAGCTTTCTTT; CDR3 protein: CASSQVVGGGSEAFF
D gene: TRBD1; J gene: TRBJ2-7; V gene: TRBV28; clone size: -; CDR3 DNA: TGTGCCAGCAGCCCCTTTGGGGACAGGGTACACGAGCAGTACTTC; CDR3 protein: CASSPFGDRVHEQYF
D gene: -; J gene: TRBJ2-3; V gene: TRBV7-8; clone size: -; CDR3 DNA: TGTGCCAGCAGCTTTTGGAAGGACACAGATACGCAGTATTTT; CDR3 protein: CASSFWKDTDTQYF
D gene: -; J gene: TRBJ1-1; V gene: TRBV19; clone size: few; CDR3 DNA: TGTGCCAGTAGTGGACAACAGGGAATGAACACTGAAGCTTTCTTT; CDR3 protein: CASSGQQGMNTEAFF
D gene: TRBD2; J gene: TRBJ2-3; V gene: TRBV2; clone size: -; CDR3 DNA: TGTGCCAGCAGTGGTACGGGAGGCCCAGATACGCAGTATTTT; CDR3 protein: CASSGTGGPDTQYF
D gene: -; J gene: TRBJ2-4; V gene: TRBV28; clone size: -; CDR3 DNA: TGTGCCAGCAAGGTCTATCCAGCCAAAAACATTCAGTACTTC; CDR3 protein: CASKVYPAKNIQYF
D gene: -; J gene: TRBJ1-1; V gene: TRBV30; clone size: -; CDR3 DNA: TGTGCCTGGAGTATCGGACAGCTGAACACTGAAGCTTTCTTT; CDR3 protein: CAWSIGQLNTEAFF
D gene: -; J gene: TRBJ2-5; V gene: TRBV29-1; clone size: many; CDR3 DNA: TGCAGCGTTTCATTAATCCAAGAGACCCAGTACTTC; CDR3 protein: CSVSLIQETQYF
D gene: -; J gene: TRBJ2-1; V gene: TRBV10-1; clone size: -; CDR3 DNA: TGCGCCAGCAGTGCGGGAAACAATGAGCAGTTCTTC; CDR3 protein: CASSAGNNEQFF
D gene: -; J gene: TRBJ1-1; V gene: TRBV30; clone size: -; CDR3 DNA: TGTGCCTGGAGCCGACAGGAGAACACTGAAGCTTTCTTT; CDR3 protein: CAWSRQENTEAFF
D gene: -; J gene: TRBJ2-7; V gene: TRBV15; clone size: -; CDR3 DNA: TGTGCCACCAGCAGACAGGGGGGAGAGCAGTACTTC; CDR3 protein: CATSRQGGEQYF
D gene: -; J gene: TRBJ1-5; V gene: TRBV7-9; clone size: -; CDR3 DNA: TGTGCCAGCAGCTTAGGGCAGGGGAATCAGCCCCAGCATTTT; CDR3 protein: CASSLGQGNQPQHF
D gene: -; J gene: TRBJ2-7; V gene: TRBV7-8; clone size: -; CDR3 DNA: TGTGCCAGCAGCTCCCTCCCGTTAGGCTACGAGCAGTACTTC; CDR3 protein: CASSSLPLGYEQYF
D gene: -; J gene: TRBJ2-1; V gene: TRBV5-6; clone size: -; CDR3 DNA: TGTGCCAGCAGCTCTAATAGGGGTTCGAGGAATGAGCAGTTCTTC; CDR3 protein: CASSSNRGSRNEQFF
D gene: -; J gene: TRBJ2-1; V gene: TRBV28; clone size: -; CDR3 DNA: TGTGCCAGCGCGGGGAGCTCCTACAATGAGCAGTTCTTC; CDR3 protein: CASAGSSYNEQFF
D gene: TRBD2; J gene: TRBJ2-7; V gene: TRBV2; clone size: -; CDR3 DNA: TGTGCCAGCAGAGACGCTAGCGGGAGCCCCTACGAGCAGTACTTC; CDR3 protein: CASRDASGSPYEQYF
D gene: -; J gene: TRBJ2-5; V gene: TRBV7-2; clone size: -; CDR3 DNA: TGTGCCAGCAGCTTAGACTTCACAGGGCAAGAGACCCAGTACTTC; CDR3 protein: CASSLDFTGQETQYF
D gene: -; J gene: TRBJ2-3; V gene: TRBV28; clone size: -; CDR3 DNA: TGTGCCAGCAGTCCTCCCCGCGGCCACGGCGATACGCAGTATTTT; CDR3 protein: CASSPPRGHGDTQYF
D gene: -; J gene: TRBJ2-2; V gene: TRBV6-4; clone size: -; CDR3 DNA: TGTGCCAGCAGTGACGGGCGGGAAATGAACACCGGGGAGCTGTTTTTT; CDR3 protein: CASSDGREMNTGELFF
D gene: -; J gene: TRBJ1-5; V gene: TRBV19; clone size: -; CDR3 DNA: TGTGCCAGTAGTGTCCAGGGACTCCGTCAGCCCCAGCATTTT; CDR3 protein: CASSVQGLRQPQHF
D gene: -; J gene: TRBJ1-2; V gene: TRBV7-2; clone size: -; CDR3 DNA: TGTGCCAGCAGCTTACAAATCACCCAGGGCTATGGCTACACCTTC; CDR3 protein: CASSLQITQGYGYTF
D gene: TRBD2; J gene: TRBJ2-1; V gene: TRBV28; clone size: -; CDR3 DNA: TGTGCCAGCAGTTCCAGCGGGAGCTGGAATGAGCAGTTCTTC; CDR3 protein: CASSSSGSWNEQFF
D gene: -; J gene: TRBJ2-3; V gene: TRBV11-2; clone size: many; CDR3 DNA: TGTGCCAGCAGCTTGTCGGAGCGGAGCTTCACAGATACGCAGTATTTT; CDR3 protein: CASSLSERSFTDTQYF
D gene: TRBD2; J gene: TRBJ2-7; V gene: TRBV7-9; clone size: once; CDR3 DNA: TGTGCCAGCAGCTTCCTAGCGGGAGATGGCGAGCAGTACTTC; CDR3 protein: CASSFLAGDGEQYF